Only a few counts were recorded for the clone carrying this T cell receptor beta chain. Its target is not known. V was cut by 0 bases and J by 6 bases, with 17 bases left in between. The CDR3 extends over 17 amino acids. Germline-derived CDR1 and CDR2 are LNHNV and YYDKDF (reference sequence). The use of a sample-barcoded 5' primer and a J-beta primer mix characterized a second PCR of about 6 to 12 cycles. TCRdb analysed the 5' RACE reads with MiXCR anew, one entry per CDR3 protein. This table has approximately 800,000 distinct CDR3 sequences, around a quarter appearing once. This entry belongs to a study of blood T cells in healthy people across ages. Looking at the study overall: Capturing about one barcoded beta molecule per two T cells was achieved by template switching. Study-level results: It was the long-lived donors that had more naive CD4+ cells and higher diversity than aged donors.

These data also featured in a second study, about T cells of mothers and their children. According to that study: Samples were obtained from a few healthy Caucasian mothers and their six children. With unrelated pairs as the comparison, related mother-child pairs had a slightly higher overlap that was not significant.

Material for sequencing was blood. The chain recombines TRBV15 with TRBJ1-4; unclear D gene. This receptor was identified in a boy younger than 18 in good health. CDR3 sequence (DNA): TGTGCCACCAGCAGAGATTCGGACCTTTTACTCGATGAAAAACTGTTTTTT. The encoded protein is CATSRDSDLLLDEKLFF.